These 2 T cell receptor beta chains originate from one sample sequenced in a study of T cell responses to AZD1222 COVID-19 vaccine. The assay was immunoSEQ multiplex PCR, and TCRdb's table has in-frame clones only and misses some. Among 170,000 or so clones listed, 90% were seen once. The sample here was peripheral blood, taken on day 0 of AZD1222 vaccination. The receptors here all came from an adult in good health.

The chain couples TRBV9 to TRBJ1-3; the match to TRBD1 covers 9 bases. The germline CDR1 and CDR2 sequences are SGDLS and YYNGEE. The ends lost 3 bases at V and 4 bases at J; junction bases unmatched: 5. The CDR3 covers 15 residues. CDR3: CASSGGQGTGNTIYF. CDR3 nucleotides: TGTGCCAGCAGCGGCGGACAGGGGACGGGAAACACCATATATTTT.

The CDR3 DNA is TGTGCCAGCAGCTTAGCGGGTCTTGGGGAGGAGCAGTACTTC. Translated, it gives CASSLAGLGEEQYF. The chain uses TRBV7-2 and TRBJ2-7; the D gene is possibly TRBD2 (5 bases). The V end lost 0 bases, the J end lost 7 bases, and 13 bases lay between the germline ends. This CDR3 region has 14 residues. In germline, CDR1 is SGHTA, CDR2 FQGNSA.